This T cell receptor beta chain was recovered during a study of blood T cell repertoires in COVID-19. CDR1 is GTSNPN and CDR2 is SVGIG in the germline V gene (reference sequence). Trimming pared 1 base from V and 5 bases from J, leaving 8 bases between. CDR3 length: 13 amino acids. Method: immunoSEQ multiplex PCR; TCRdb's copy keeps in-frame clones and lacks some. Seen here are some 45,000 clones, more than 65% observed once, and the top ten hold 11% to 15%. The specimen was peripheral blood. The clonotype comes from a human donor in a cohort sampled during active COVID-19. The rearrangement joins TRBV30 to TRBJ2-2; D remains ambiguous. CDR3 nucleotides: TGTGCCTGGAGTGCCTGGAGAACCGGGGAGCTGTTTTTT. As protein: CAWSAWRTGELFF.